Listed below are T cell receptor beta chains from one sample, sequenced in a study of shared clonotypes between healthy human individuals. Some clones are missing from TCRdb's copy, which holds only in-frame ones; the method was immunoSEQ multiplex PCR. The sample yields about 2.3 million clones, 92% seen once. The sample taken for sequencing was naive CD4+ T cells from PBMCs. The origin of the receptors is a man aged 18-30 years in good health. Some clones in this sample may be carry-over from other donors' samples. CDR3s include the opening cysteine and the closing phenylalanine or tryptophan. The D gene is left open where the match is weak. Clone size is not always given. Where it is, it says once, few, many or a class for expanded clones.

cdr3_aa cdr3_nt j_call v_call clone_size d_call cdr3_length
CSVGLRTPGNTIYF TGCAGCGTTGGGCTGCGGACACCTGGAAACACCATATATTTT TRBJ1-3 TRBV29-1 - - 14
CASSLSPGGNQPQHF TGTGCCAGCAGCCTAAGTCCGGGGGGCAATCAGCCCCAGCATTTT TRBJ1-5 TRBV11-2 - - 15
CASSLDWPSGSTSTDTQYF TGTGCCAGCAGCTTAGATTGGCCTAGCGGGAGTACTAGCACAGATACGCAGTATTTT TRBJ2-3 TRBV7-7 - TRBD2 19
CASTQYNEQFF TGTGCCAGCACCCAATACAATGAGCAGTTCTTC TRBJ2-1 TRBV28 - - 11
CASSMRGRTGELFF TGTGCCAGTAGTATGAGGGGACGCACCGGGGAGCTGTTTTTT TRBJ2-2 TRBV19 - - 14
CASRATGGANTIYF TGTGCCAGCAGAGCGACAGGGGGTGCAAACACCATATATTTT TRBJ1-3 TRBV6-1 - TRBD1 14
CASSQDWTNTDTQYF TGCGCCAGCAGCCAAGATTGGACCAACACAGATACGCAGTATTTT TRBJ2-3 TRBV4-3 - - 15
CASSLGRVGQETQYF TGTGCCAGCAGCTTAGGAAGGGTCGGCCAAGAGACCCAGTACTTC TRBJ2-5 TRBV7-3 - - 15
CASSPFAVNTEAFF TGTGCCAGCAGCCCATTCGCGGTGAACACTGAAGCTTTCTTT TRBJ1-1 TRBV7-8 - - 14
CASSVVAVTDTQYF TGTGCCAGCAGCGTAGTAGCGGTAACAGATACGCAGTATTTT TRBJ2-3 TRBV9 - - 14
CASSPGQGMAEAFF TGTGCCAGCAGCCCAGGACAGGGGATGGCTGAAGCTTTCTTT TRBJ1-1 TRBV7-8 - TRBD1 14
CASSPFQPRETKNIQYF TGTGCCAGCAGTCCATTCCAACCTAGGGAGACCAAAAACATTCAGTACTTC TRBJ2-4 TRBV27 - - 17
CASTPVSRGLNTIYF TGTGCCAGCACCCCCGTAAGCAGGGGGTTGAACACCATATATTTT TRBJ1-3 TRBV28 - TRBD1 15
CSLVAGGSTDTQYF TGCAGTCTAGTAGCGGGAGGAAGCACAGATACGCAGTATTTT TRBJ2-3 TRBV29-1 - TRBD2 14
CASSIVAGGPGEQFF TGTGCCAGTAGTATAGTGGCGGGAGGGCCTGGTGAGCAGTTCTTC TRBJ2-1 TRBV19 - TRBD2 15
CASSTSSGGGETQYF - TRBJ2-5 TRBV28 - - 15
CASKGAGGWENTEAFF TGTGCCAGTAAAGGGGCAGGGGGCTGGGAGAACACTGAAGCTTTCTTT TRBJ1-1 TRBV19 - TRBD1 16
CASRRDRQGADTF TGTGCCAGCAGGCGTGATAGACAGGGGGCGGACACCTTC TRBJ1-2 TRBV28 - TRBD1 13
CASSLLEGYSYNEQFF TGTGCCAGCAGTTTATTAGAAGGGTACTCCTACAATGAGCAGTTCTTC TRBJ2-1 TRBV27 - - 16
CASSLLGQGNTGELFF TGCGCCAGCAGCTTGTTAGGACAGGGTAACACCGGGGAGCTGTTTTTT TRBJ2-2 TRBV5-1 - TRBD1 16
CASSFVRGQGSYEQYF TGTGCCAGCAGTTTCGTACGGGGACAGGGATCCTACGAGCAGTACTTC TRBJ2-7 TRBV28 once TRBD1 16
CASSLGTSGPLNIQYF TGTGCCAGCAGCTTAGGGACTAGCGGCCCTTTAAACATTCAGTACTTC TRBJ2-4 TRBV5-8 - TRBD2 16
CASSLLGQPQHF TGTGCCAGCAGTCTTCTGGGGCAGCCCCAGCATTTT TRBJ1-5 TRBV28 - - 12
CASSLGQGMETQYF TGTGCCAGCAGCTTGGGACAGGGTATGGAGACCCAGTACTTC TRBJ2-5 TRBV11-2 - TRBD1 14
CASSPSGMREQYF TGTGCCAGCAGCCCTTCTGGTATGAGGGAGCAGTACTTC TRBJ2-7 TRBV28 - - 13
CASGFTRGEQFF TGTGCTAGTGGTTTCACCAGGGGTGAGCAGTTCTTC TRBJ2-1 TRBV12-5 - - 12
CASSLKDTDTQYF TGTGCCAGCAGCCTAAAGGACACAGATACGCAGTATTTT TRBJ2-3 TRBV7-6 - - 13
CSVEGRGNEKLFF TGCAGCGTTGAAGGCAGGGGGAATGAAAAACTGTTTTTT TRBJ1-4 TRBV29-1 - TRBD1 13
CASSYSTSGYYEQYF TGTGCCAGCAGTTACTCGACTAGCGGGTACTACGAGCAGTACTTC TRBJ2-7 TRBV6-5 - TRBD2 15
CASSQDGGSVGQPQHF TGCGCCAGCAGCCAAGATGGGGGGAGTGTGGGTCAGCCCCAGCATTTT TRBJ1-5 TRBV4-3 - - 16
CASSPGTLQETQYF TGTGCCAGCTCACCGGGGACACTGCAAGAGACCCAGTACTTC TRBJ2-5 TRBV18 - - 14
CASSPPREPGELFF TGCGCCAGCAGCCCGCCGCGGGAGCCAGGGGAGCTGTTTTTT TRBJ2-2 TRBV5-1 once TRBD2 14
CASSPSLLAGSYYEQYF TGTGCCAGCAGCCCGTCCCTTCTAGCGGGATCCTACTACGAGCAGTACTTC TRBJ2-7 TRBV7-3 once TRBD2 17
CASSVASNTGELFF TGTGCCAGCAGCGTAGCCTCGAACACCGGGGAGCTGTTTTTT TRBJ2-2 TRBV9 - - 14
CASSLGPMLDNEQFF TGTGCCAGCAGCTTAGGCCCGATGCTCGACAATGAGCAGTTCTTC TRBJ2-1 TRBV7-9 - - 15
CASSSGDTQYF TGCGCCAGCAGCTCGGGGGATACGCAGTATTTT TRBJ2-3 TRBV5-1 once - 11
CASSPGQGISQETQYF TGTGCCAGCAGCCCCGGACAGGGAATATCCCAAGAGACCCAGTACTTC TRBJ2-5 TRBV14 - TRBD1 16
CASSGLAEGNYEQYF TGTGCCAGCAGTGGACTAGCGGAGGGGAACTACGAGCAGTACTTC TRBJ2-7 TRBV6-5 - TRBD2 15
CASSSPKFTSGLQETQYF TGCGCCAGCAGCTCCCCGAAATTTACTAGCGGTCTCCAAGAGACCCAGTACTTC TRBJ2-5 TRBV5-1 once TRBD2 18
CASSYSTGVSYEQYF TGTGCCAGCAGTTACTCGACGGGGGTCTCCTACGAGCAGTACTTC TRBJ2-7 TRBV6-5 - - 15
CASLGFDTQYF TGTGCCAGCCTTGGTTTTGATACGCAGTATTTT TRBJ2-3 TRBV6-1 - - 11
CASRTPGVSETQYF TGTGCCAGCAGAACACCGGGAGTGTCAGAGACCCAGTACTTC TRBJ2-5 TRBV6-6 - - 14
CASSESLVNTEAFF TGCGCCAGCAGCGAGAGTTTGGTTAACACTGAAGCTTTCTTT TRBJ1-1 TRBV5-1 - - 14
CASKIGGLIQETQYF TGTGCCAGCAAAATCGGAGGCTTGATCCAAGAGACCCAGTACTTC TRBJ2-5 TRBV28 - - 15